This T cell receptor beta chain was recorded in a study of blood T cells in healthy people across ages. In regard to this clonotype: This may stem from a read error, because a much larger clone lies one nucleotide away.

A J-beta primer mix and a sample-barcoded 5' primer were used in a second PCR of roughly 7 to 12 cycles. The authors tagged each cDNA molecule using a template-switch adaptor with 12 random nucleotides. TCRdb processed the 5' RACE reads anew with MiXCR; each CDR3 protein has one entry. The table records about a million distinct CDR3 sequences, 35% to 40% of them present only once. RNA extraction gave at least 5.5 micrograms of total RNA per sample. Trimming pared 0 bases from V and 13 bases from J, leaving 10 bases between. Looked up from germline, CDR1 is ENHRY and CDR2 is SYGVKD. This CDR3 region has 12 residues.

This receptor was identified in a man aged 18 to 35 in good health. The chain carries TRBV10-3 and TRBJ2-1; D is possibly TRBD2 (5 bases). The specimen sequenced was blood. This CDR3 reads CAISESRETQFF. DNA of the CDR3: TGTGCCATCAGTGAGTCGAGGGAGACCCAGTTCTTC.